These T cell receptor beta chains were read from a single sample in a study of technical replicates of blood from several donors. Profiling relied on immunoSEQ multiplex PCR, and the TCRdb table lists in-frame clones only, not all of them. The profile shows tens of thousands of clones, roughly 98% of them singletons. Material for sequencing was T cells isolated from PBMCs. The source of these receptors is a human donor in good health. Each CDR3 is given without its conserved first and last residue.

V gene	J gene	CDR3 protein
TRBV11-3	TRBJ2-5	ASRSGLGGQETQY
TRBV2	TRBJ1-1	ASRTNTEAF
TRBV7-4	TRBJ2-5	ASSYHLRETQY
TRBV2	TRBJ2-3	ASSTGTSGGLAQY
TRBV19	TRBJ1-5	ASSFRNQPQH
TRBV7-9	TRBJ2-7	ASSLTGTGGYEQY
TRBV6-1	TRBJ2-7	ASSGGLAGSNEQY
TRBV11-2	TRBJ2-2	ASSLGISGRAGELF
TRBV18	TRBJ2-5	ASSPAEREPGGETQY
TRBV11-2	TRBJ1-2	ASTLRGYGYT
TRBV11-3	TRBJ1-1	ASSSNRDRGPEAF
TRBV28	TRBJ2-3	ASSYRAVIADTQY
TRBV15	TRBJ2-5	ATSRERGQETQY
TRBV10-3	TRBJ1-5	AISDRGTRYSNQPQH
TRBV20-1	TRBJ1-1	SAAGNTEAF
TRBV5-1	TRBJ1-4	ASSLGQGNEKLF
TRBV2	TRBJ1-2	ASQTPGQGFFEGYT
TRBV19	TRBJ1-2	ASSRDRVGGYT
TRBV5-1	TRBJ2-7	ASSLTGGGYEQY